The rows below give T cell receptor beta chains drawn from one sample of a study of T-cell memory formation after mild COVID-19. TCRdb analysed the 5' RACE reads with MiXCR anew, one entry per CDR3 protein. The data contain some 350,000 distinct CDR3 sequences, about an eighth of them singletons. The sample consisted of PBMCs or a T cell subset sorted from them (not recorded which). These receptors all come from a man between 18 and 35 years old who had mild COVID-19 (a few samples of this study predate the infection). Cell type and time point are not known. CDR3s include the opening cysteine and the closing phenylalanine or tryptophan. A D gene is named only where the DNA matches it firmly. The size entry is marked missing in some rows and otherwise reads once, few, many or a size class.

TRBD1	TRBV7-2	TRBJ2-3	NA	CASSLWGQTADTQYF	TGTGCCAGCAGCTTGTGGGGACAGACCGCAGATACGCAGTATTTT
TRBD1	TRBV25-1	TRBJ2-2	few	CASSPWDRPYELFF	TGTGCCAGCAGTCCCTGGGACAGACCGTATGAGCTGTTTTTT
TRBD2	TRBV14	TRBJ2-3	NA	CASSQEGLAGAWGTDTQYF	TGTGCCAGCAGCCAAGAGGGTCTAGCGGGGGCATGGGGCACAGATACGCAGTATTTT
NA	TRBV7-2	TRBJ2-4	NA	CASSFGQSQYF	TGTGCCAGCAGCTTCGGACAGAGCCAGTACTTC
TRBD1	TRBV5-1	TRBJ2-4	few	CASSFTGTGRNIQYF	TGCGCCAGCAGCTTTACCGGGACAGGGAGAAACATTCAGTACTTC
TRBD1	TRBV7-3	TRBJ2-3	NA	CASSHGTGGSDTQYF	TGTGCCAGCAGCCACGGGACAGGGGGCTCAGATACGCAGTATTTT
NA	TRBV5-1	TRBJ1-1	NA	CASSFGQTEAFF	TGCGCCAGCAGCTTTGGGCAGACTGAAGCTTTCTTT
NA	TRBV9	TRBJ2-1	few	CASSVFWAEDNEQFF	TGTGCCAGCAGCGTTTTCTGGGCGGAAGACAATGAGCAGTTCTTC
NA	TRBV29-1	TRBJ2-4	many	CSVDGLGTNIQYF	TGCAGCGTTGACGGGTTAGGGACAAACATTCAGTACTTC
NA	TRBV7-9	TRBJ2-7	NA	CASSLAQGYRYF	TGTGCCAGCAGCTTAGCGCAGGGGTATCGGTACTTC
NA	TRBV10-3	TRBJ2-7	many	CAISESAETSFYEQYF	TGTGCCATCAGTGAGTCGGCGGAGACTAGTTTCTACGAGCAGTACTTC
NA	TRBV7-2	TRBJ1-6	many	CASSWQGAYSPLHF	TGTGCCAGCAGCTGGCAGGGCGCGTATTCACCCCTCCACTTT
NA	TRBV20-1	TRBJ1-2	few	CSAPREGDYGYTF	TGCAGTGCTCCCCGGGAGGGGGACTATGGCTACACCTTC
TRBD2	TRBV6-4	TRBJ2-1	NA	CASSDSSSGGRDEQFF	TGTGCCAGCAGTGACTCGTCCAGCGGGGGGCGAGATGAGCAGTTCTTC
NA	TRBV5-6	TRBJ2-3	NA	CASSFGGTPVSF	TGTGCCAGCAGCTTCGGCGGCACCCCAGTGAGTTTT
NA	TRBV6-2/TRBV6-3	TRBJ2-5	many	CASHRDTQETQYF	TGTGCTTCACATCGGGACACCCAAGAGACCCAGTACTTC
NA	TRBV12-3/TRBV12-4	TRBJ2-5	NA	CASSFTTSSETQYF	TGTGCCAGCAGTTTCACGACTAGTTCAGAGACCCAGTACTTC
NA	TRBV6-2/TRBV6-3	TRBJ1-4	few	CASTDPEGGINEKLFF	TGTGCCAGCACCGACCCTGAGGGTGGGATTAATGAAAAACTGTTTTTT
NA	TRBV5-1	TRBJ2-1	few	CASTSQTGGGYNEQFF	TGCGCCAGCACCTCCCAGACGGGTGGGGGTTACAATGAGCAGTTCTTC
NA	TRBV6-2/TRBV6-3	TRBJ2-3	NA	CASSYVEAPDTQYF	TGTGCCAGCAGTTACGTTGAAGCTCCAGATACGCAGTATTTT
NA	TRBV2	TRBJ2-7	NA	CASSEWEFYEQYF	TGTGCCAGCAGTGAATGGGAATTCTACGAGCAGTACTTC
TRBD2	TRBV18	TRBJ2-3	NA	CASSPMSGGADTQYF	TGTGCCAGCTCACCAATGAGCGGGGGGGCAGATACGCAGTATTTT
TRBD1	TRBV5-1	TRBJ1-1	NA	CASSGSGGMMNTEAFF	TGCGCCAGCAGCGGATCAGGGGGCATGATGAACACTGAAGCTTTCTTT
NA	TRBV2	TRBJ2-5	few	CASSLWGTTQYF	TGTGCCAGCAGTCTCTGGGGGACGACCCAGTACTTC
NA	TRBV4-1	TRBJ1-3	NA	CASSQGHSADGNTIYF	TGCGCCAGCAGCCAGGGACACTCGGCTGATGGAAACACCATATATTTT
NA	TRBV20-1	TRBJ1-5	NA	CSASRPLEAQHF	TGCAGTGCAAGTCGGCCCCTAGAGGCCCAGCATTTT
TRBD1	TRBV4-3	TRBJ1-5	NA	CASSQSIPGQVFYQPQHF	TGCGCCAGCAGCCAAAGCATTCCGGGACAGGTATTCTATCAGCCCCAGCATTTT
NA	TRBV6-2/TRBV6-3	TRBJ2-1	few	CASSYRTAPKVNEQFF	TGTGCCAGCAGTTACCGCACAGCGCCTAAAGTCAATGAGCAGTTCTTC
NA	TRBV6-1	TRBJ2-5	few	CASSPQGRGGETQYF	TGTGCCAGCAGTCCCCAGGGGAGGGGGGGAGAGACCCAGTACTTC
TRBD2	TRBV6-5	TRBJ2-3	few	CASTDRLAGKDTQYF	TGTGCCAGCACCGATCGACTAGCGGGGAAAGATACGCAGTATTTT
TRBD1	TRBV7-7	TRBJ2-2	NA	CASSQRTGLNTGELFF	TGTGCCAGCAGCCAAAGGACAGGGTTGAACACCGGGGAGCTGTTTTTT
NA	TRBV4-1	TRBJ2-7	NA	CASSQEGAGRDEQYF	TGCGCCAGCAGCCAAGAGGGAGCAGGGCGCGACGAGCAGTACTTC
NA	TRBV6-5	TRBJ2-7	NA	CASNRYRTAYEQYF	TGTGCCAGCAACCGATACCGTACAGCCTACGAGCAGTACTTC
TRBD2	TRBV6-5	TRBJ2-3	few	CASSYQRGGPQYF	TGTGCCAGCAGTTACCAGCGGGGGGGCCCGCAGTATTTT
NA	TRBV7-2	TRBJ2-1	few	CASSVDSYNEQFF	TGTGCCAGCAGCGTTGACAGCTACAATGAGCAGTTCTTC
TRBD1	TRBV20-1	TRBJ1-2	few	CSARRQGERGYTF	TGCAGTGCTAGGAGACAGGGCGAGCGGGGCTACACCTTC
NA	TRBV27	TRBJ2-6	few	CASSLTQGNSGANVLTF	TGTGCCAGCAGTCTCACACAGGGTAACTCTGGGGCCAACGTCCTGACTTTC
NA	TRBV7-2	TRBJ1-5	many	CASSFSGGGNQPQHF	TGTGCCAGCAGCTTTTCCGGGGGCGGAAATCAGCCCCAGCATTTT
NA	TRBV6-2/TRBV6-3	TRBJ1-1	few	CASSHTRGPEAFF	TGTGCCAGCAGTCATACAAGAGGTCCTGAAGCTTTCTTT
NA	TRBV5-1	TRBJ1-4	few	CASSLAQGPATNEKLFF	TGCGCCAGCAGCTTGGCCCAGGGGCCAGCAACTAATGAAAAACTGTTTTTT
TRBD1	TRBV12-3/TRBV12-4	TRBJ1-5	NA	CASGGTDNQPQHF	TGTGCCAGTGGCGGGACAGACAATCAGCCCCAGCATTTT
NA	TRBV28	TRBJ1-5	NA	CASSLLRGYIAQPQHF	TGTGCCAGCAGTTTATTAAGGGGGTACATAGCTCAGCCCCAGCATTTT
NA	TRBV4-1	TRBJ2-5	few	CASSQEDPAGETQYF	TGCGCCAGCAGCCAAGAAGACCCAGCGGGAGAGACCCAGTACTTC
TRBD1	TRBV7-8	TRBJ1-1	few	CASSSSGTGFAEAFF	TGTGCCAGCAGCTCTTCCGGGACAGGGTTCGCTGAAGCTTTCTTT
TRBD1	TRBV7-2	TRBJ2-3	NA	CASSLEQGFDTQYF	TGTGCCAGCAGCTTAGAACAGGGGTTCGATACGCAGTATTTT
NA	TRBV5-1	TRBJ2-5	NA	CASSSAESNQETQYF	TGCGCCAGCAGCTCGGCAGAGTCTAATCAAGAGACCCAGTACTTC
NA	TRBV6-2/TRBV6-3	TRBJ1-2	few	CASSFFGDGYTF	TGTGCCAGCAGTTTCTTTGGGGATGGCTACACCTTC
TRBD2	TRBV12-5	TRBJ2-7	few	CASGFGGTSYEQYF	TGTGCTAGTGGTTTCGGGGGGACTTCCTACGAGCAGTACTTC
TRBD2	TRBV12-3/TRBV12-4	TRBJ2-1	few	CASSYSGGTYNEQFF	TGTGCCAGCAGTTATAGCGGGGGAACATACAATGAGCAGTTCTTC
NA	TRBV7-3	TRBJ2-3	many	CASSPRGGTDTQYF	TGTGCCAGCAGCCCAAGGGGGGGCACAGATACGCAGTATTTT
NA	TRBV7-9	TRBJ2-1	few	CASSPGLAQILEQFF	TGTGCCAGCAGCCCAGGGCTAGCCCAGATCCTTGAGCAGTTCTTC
NA	TRBV29-1	TRBJ2-3	NA	CSVGLRRISTDTQYF	TGCAGCGTTGGTCTGCGACGGATCAGCACAGATACGCAGTATTTT
NA	TRBV6-2/TRBV6-3	TRBJ2-7	NA	CASGGAREQYF	TGTGCCAGCGGGGGGGCCCGCGAGCAGTACTTC